The present TCR beta chain was sequenced within a study of T cell repertoires in cytomegalovirus infection. Across the whole study: Signatures in public TCR beta sequences pointed to both CMV infection and matching HLA type. Findings and caveats of the study: There were HLA-C-restricted CMV-specific TCR beta clonotypes dominating the ex vivo response.

This CDR3 comprises 12 residues. V dropped 2 bases and J dropped 6 bases, with 8 bases sitting between them. TCRdb passed the reads through MiXCR, listing each CDR3 protein once. Of about a million distinct CDR3 sequences listed, approximately 33% are singletons. This clonotype was recorded at least ten times. Its specificity is unknown. The chain carries TRBV12-3 or TRBV12-4 and TRBJ2-7; D is unclear. Sequenced here: cultured CD8+ T cells from PBMCs, sampled from culture after CMV antigen stimulation. The TCR comes from a human donor in good health (CMV status not recorded). Some clones in this sample may be carry-over from other donors' samples. The CDR3 here is CASSLLGVEQYF. For the CDR3, the DNA is TGTGCCAGCAGTTTACTAGGCGTCGAGCAGTACTTC.